The 5 T cell receptor beta chains below come from one sample, sequenced in a study of T cell responses to AZD1222 COVID-19 vaccine. TCRdb's table, derived via immunoSEQ multiplex PCR, lists solely in-frame clones and lacks some. The table lists approximately 130,000 clones, about 94% of them singletons. This specimen consisted of peripheral blood, obtained on day 0 of AZD1222 vaccination. The receptor set was obtained from an adult in good health.

V usage is TRBV12-3 or TRBV12-4 and J usage is TRBJ1-1; no firm D call. Trimming removed 6 bases from V and 3 bases from J, with 8 bases in between. This CDR3 has 12 residues. CDR3 region: CASRGWDTEAFF. CDR3 nucleotides: TGTGCCAGCAGGGGGTGGGACACTGAAGCTTTCTTT.

The chain has TRBV27 and TRBJ1-5; D ambiguous. The germline V and J ends were trimmed by 4 bases and 0 bases, with 10 bases remaining between them. In germline, CDR1 is MNHEY, CDR2 SMNVEV (reference sequence). This CDR3 has 15 residues. The CDR3 is CASSSHTDSNQPQHF. The CDR3 region has the DNA TGTGCCAGCAGTTCCCACACAGATAGCAATCAGCCCCAGCATTTT.

V is TRBV6-5 and J is TRBJ1-1, with a possible D match to TRBD1 (5 bases). The germline V and J ends were trimmed by 0 bases and 5 bases, with 13 bases remaining between them. The germline V gene encodes CDR1 MNHEY and CDR2 SVGAGI. The CDR3 totals 15 residues. As DNA, the CDR3 is TGTGCCAGCAGTTACTCGACTCAGGGATGGACTGAAGCTTTCTTT. Amino acid sequence: CASSYSTQGWTEAFF.

The CDR3 DNA reads TGTGCCAGCTGGGGACAGGGCGGCCAGCCCCAGCATTTT. Translation gives CASWGQGGQPQHF. V is TRBV6-5 and J is TRBJ1-5, with TRBD1 matching over 9 bases. Germline loops: CDR1 MNHEY, CDR2 SVGAGI. The CDR3 consists of 13 residues. Germline trimming cut 8 bases from V and 7 bases from J; bases unmatched to any gene: 6.

The J gene is TRBJ2-7, the V gene TRBV3-1 (or the pseudogene TRBV3-2), with 11 bases lining up with TRBD1. The CDR3 is 17 amino acids. CDR1 and CDR2 from the germline V gene are LGHDT and YNNKEL (reference sequence). The J segment lost 1 base and the V segment lost 4 bases, leaving 9 bases of the junction unmatched. Here the CDR3 DNA reads TGTGCCAGCAGCCCTCCTAGGGGACAGGGGGGGTCCTACGAGCAGTACTTC. Its protein is CASSPPRGQGGSYEQYF.